This is a list of T cell receptor beta chains from one sample in a study of cytomegalovirus exposure and HLA in healthy donors. Some clones are missing from TCRdb's copy, which holds only in-frame ones; the method was immunoSEQ multiplex PCR. Its listing shows about 47,000 clones. The sequencing sample was made of PBMCs. The receptor source for this set is a male donor in good health and CMV-seronegative. CDR3s include the opening cysteine and the closing phenylalanine or tryptophan. The D gene is left open where the match is weak.

j_call d_call v_call cdr3_length cdr3_aa cdr3_nt
TRBJ2-2 TRBD1 TRBV29-1 14 CSVSRQGDTGELFF TGCAGCGTTTCCCGACAGGGTGATACCGGGGAGCTGTTTTTT
TRBJ2-1 NA TRBV5-1 16 CASSPAWAGSYNEQFF TGCGCCAGCAGCCCCGCGTGGGCCGGTTCCTACAATGAGCAGTTCTTC
TRBJ1-6 NA TRBV6-5 14 CASGKQGMNSPLHF TGTGCCAGCGGGAAACAGGGCATGAATTCACCCCTCCACTTT
TRBJ2-1 NA TRBV30 13 CAWGQQQYNEQFF TGTGCCTGGGGACAGCAACAATACAATGAGCAGTTCTTC
TRBJ1-2 NA TRBV14 12 CASSQFRGLDTF TGTGCCAGCAGCCAATTCAGGGGCTTGGACACCTTC
TRBJ2-3 NA TRBV29-1 13 CSVDRGLTDTQYF TGCAGCGTTGACCGGGGGTTGACAGATACGCAGTATTTT
TRBJ1-2 TRBD1 TRBV7-9 17 CASSLYIEWGQGIGYTF TGTGCCAGCAGCTTATATATTGAGTGGGGACAGGGGATTGGCTACACCTTC
TRBJ2-7 NA TRBV27 11 CASSQGLEQYF TGTGCCAGCAGCCAGGGGTTGGAGCAGTACTTC
TRBJ1-1 TRBD1 TRBV7-2 15 CASSLTGGGNTEAFF TGTGCCAGCAGCCTAACAGGGGGCGGGAACACTGAAGCTTTCTTT
TRBJ2-3 TRBD2 TRBV4-1 16 CASSQVTSGGTDTQYF TGCGCCAGCAGCCAGGTTACTAGCGGAGGCACAGATACGCAGTATTTT
TRBJ2-7 TRBD1 TRBV7-6 16 CASSPLTGEGAYEQYF TGTGCCAGCAGCCCCTTGACAGGGGAAGGCGCCTACGAGCAGTACTTC
TRBJ2-2 TRBD1 TRBV5-8 14 CASSLIQGVGELFF TGTGCCAGCAGCTTGATACAGGGGGTAGGGGAGCTGTTTTTT
TRBJ2-7 NA TRBV7-5 14 CARSLSESGYEQYF TGTGCCAGAAGCTTATCCGAAAGCGGCTACGAGCAGTACTTC
TRBJ1-2 NA TRBV19 14 CASSVGVEGRGPDF TGTGCCAGTAGTGTGGGGGTCGAAGGGCGGGGACCGGACTTC
TRBJ1-2 NA TRBV6-5 14 CASSYSRTAYGYTF TGTGCCAGCAGTTACTCGAGGACAGCCTATGGCTACACCTTC
TRBJ2-7 TRBD2 TRBV27 14 CASSLSGGGYEQYF TGTGCCAGCAGTCTGAGTGGGGGGGGGTACGAGCAGTACTTC
TRBJ1-1 TRBD1 TRBV6-5 16 CASSSHPGQGNTEAFF TGTGCCAGCAGTTCTCACCCGGGACAGGGGAACACTGAAGCTTTCTTT
TRBJ1-1 NA TRBV10-3 14 CAISVGRMNTEAFF TGTGCCATCAGTGTGGGCAGGATGAACACTGAAGCTTTCTTT
TRBJ2-1 TRBD1 TRBV6-5 16 CASSYSFRGRGDEQFF TGTGCCAGCAGTTACTCGTTCAGGGGGCGCGGGGATGAGCAGTTCTTC
TRBJ1-1 NA TRBV5-6 14 CASSPEGSYTEAFF TGTGCCAGCAGCCCCGAAGGTAGCTACACTGAAGCTTTCTTT
TRBJ1-5 TRBD1 TRBV7-6 16 CASSPGQASSNQPQHF TGTGCCAGCAGCCCCGGACAGGCATCAAGCAATCAGCCCCAGCATTTT
TRBJ2-1 NA TRBV6-1 16 CASSELGGASYNEQFF TGTGCCAGCAGTGAATTGGGCGGGGCATCCTACAATGAGCAGTTCTTC
TRBJ2-5 TRBD1 TRBV7-7 13 CASSFDRDKTQYF TGTGCTAGCAGCTTCGACAGGGATAAGACCCAGTACTTC
TRBJ1-2 TRBD1 TRBV7-3 16 CASAPGQGARSYGYTF TGTGCCAGCGCCCCTGGACAGGGGGCTAGGAGCTATGGCTACACCTTC
TRBJ1-2 NA TRBV7-9 13 CASTSSSSLGYTF TGTGCCAGCACCTCTAGCAGTTCGCTCGGCTACACCTTC
TRBJ2-7 NA TRBV15 14 CATSRDRGNYEQYF TGTGCCACCAGCAGAGATCGGGGAAACTACGAGCAGTACTTC
TRBJ2-7 TRBD1 TRBV19 13 CASSRDRGYEQYF TGTGCCAGTAGTAGGGACAGGGGCTACGAGCAGTACTTC
TRBJ2-3 NA TRBV19 18 CASSIVTSRDSGTDTQYF TGTGCCAGTAGTATAGTGACTTCGCGGGACAGTGGCACAGATACGCAGTATTTT
TRBJ1-2 NA TRBV4-2 16 CASSQDSGRGVSGYTF TGTGCCAGCAGCCAAGACAGCGGACGTGGGGTATCTGGCTACACCTTC
TRBJ1-1 NA TRBV19 13 CASSITGNTEAFF TGTGCCAGTAGTATAACCGGGAACACTGAAGCTTTCTTT
TRBJ1-2 NA TRBV27 13 CASSRGRHGGYTF TGTGCCAGCAGCCGAGGGAGACACGGAGGCTACACCTTC
TRBJ2-7 NA TRBV5-8 13 CASSWGRGSEQYF TGTGCCAGCAGCTGGGGCCGAGGAAGTGAGCAGTACTTC
TRBJ2-7 TRBD2 TRBV2 15 CASSGGGVLPYEQYF TGTGCCAGCAGTGGGGGGGGTGTCTTGCCCTACGAGCAGTACTTC
TRBJ2-7 TRBD1 TRBV7-9 19 CASSLGVIGTGGSPYEQYF TGTGCCAGCAGCTTAGGGGTAATCGGGACAGGGGGTTCCCCCTACGAGCAGTACTTC
TRBJ2-7 NA TRBV6-5 16 CASSYSSGVGSYEQYF TGTGCCAGCAGTTACTCGAGTGGAGTCGGATCCTACGAGCAGTACTTC
TRBJ1-5 TRBD1 TRBV9 15 CASSVGQGEGQPQHF TGTGCCAGCAGCGTAGGACAGGGTGAGGGTCAGCCCCAGCATTTT
TRBJ1-2 NA TRBV7-8 15 CASSPPGQLDYGYTF TGTGCCAGCAGCCCACCGGGACAATTGGACTATGGCTACACCTTC
TRBJ1-2 TRBD1 TRBV14 15 CASSQTRQGAYGYTF TGTGCCAGCAGCCAGACTAGACAGGGCGCCTATGGCTACACCTTC
TRBJ2-7 TRBD2 TRBV7-9 14 CASSRTSGDYEQYF TGTGCCAGCAGCAGGACTAGCGGGGACTACGAGCAGTACTTC
TRBJ2-7 NA TRBV7-9 14 CASSPAGALGEQYF TGTGCCAGCAGCCCGGCGGGGGCCCTCGGGGAGCAGTACTTC
TRBJ2-5 NA TRBV6-6 13 CASSYDGGETQYF TGTGCCAGCAGTTACGACGGGGGAGAGACCCAGTACTTC
TRBJ2-7 NA TRBV25-1 12 CASSPTAYEQYF TGTGCCAGCAGTCCGACAGCCTACGAGCAGTACTTC
TRBJ1-5 NA TRBV2 16 CASSVGAGSGNQPQHF TGTGCCAGCAGTGTGGGGGCAGGGAGTGGCAATCAGCCCCAGCATTTT
TRBJ2-7 TRBD2 TRBV2 14 CASSRAGGGYEQYF TGTGCCAGCAGTCGTGCTGGGGGGGGTTACGAGCAGTACTTC
TRBJ2-5 TRBD1 TRBV13 14 CASSFLQGEETQYF TGTGCCAGCAGCTTCTTACAGGGGGAAGAGACCCAGTACTTC
TRBJ1-2 NA TRBV5-5 15 CASSLEGGSHYGYTF TGTGCCAGCAGCTTGGAAGGGGGTAGTCACTATGGCTACACCTTC
TRBJ2-6 NA TRBV6-5 16 CASSYEFSSGANVLTF TGTGCCAGCAGTTACGAGTTTTCTTCTGGGGCCAACGTCCTGACTTTC
TRBJ1-5 NA TRBV6-1 13 CASSETGYQPQHF TGTGCCAGCAGTGAAACGGGGTATCAGCCCCAGCATTTT
TRBJ1-1 NA TRBV7-9 13 CASSLGEKTEAFF TGTGCCAGCAGCTTAGGGGAGAAGACTGAAGCTTTCTTT
TRBJ1-2 NA TRBV25-1 14 CASSVPGTGVGYTF TGTGCCAGCAGTGTGCCCGGGACGGGGGTCGGCTACACCTTC